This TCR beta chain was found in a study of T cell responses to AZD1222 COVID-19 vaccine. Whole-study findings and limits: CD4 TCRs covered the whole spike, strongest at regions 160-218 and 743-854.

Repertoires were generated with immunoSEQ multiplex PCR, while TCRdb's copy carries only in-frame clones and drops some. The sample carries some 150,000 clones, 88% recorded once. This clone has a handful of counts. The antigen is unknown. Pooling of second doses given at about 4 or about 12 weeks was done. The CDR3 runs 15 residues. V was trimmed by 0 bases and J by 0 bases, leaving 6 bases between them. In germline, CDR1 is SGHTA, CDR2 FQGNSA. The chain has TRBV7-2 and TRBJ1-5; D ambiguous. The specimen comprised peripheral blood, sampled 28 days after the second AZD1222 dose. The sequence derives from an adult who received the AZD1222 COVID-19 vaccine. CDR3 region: CASSLAGSSNQPQHF. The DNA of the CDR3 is TGTGCCAGCAGCTTAGCAGGGTCTAGCAATCAGCCCCAGCATTTT.